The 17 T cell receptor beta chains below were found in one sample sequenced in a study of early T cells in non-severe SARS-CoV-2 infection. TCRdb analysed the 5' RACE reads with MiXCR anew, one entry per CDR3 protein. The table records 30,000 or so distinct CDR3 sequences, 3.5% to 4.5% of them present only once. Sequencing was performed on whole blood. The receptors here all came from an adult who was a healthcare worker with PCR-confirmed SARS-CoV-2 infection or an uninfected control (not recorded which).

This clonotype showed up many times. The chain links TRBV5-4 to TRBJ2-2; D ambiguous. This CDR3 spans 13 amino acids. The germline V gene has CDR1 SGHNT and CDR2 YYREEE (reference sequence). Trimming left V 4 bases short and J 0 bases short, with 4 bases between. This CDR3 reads CASSRTNTGELFF. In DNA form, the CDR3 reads TGTGCCAGCAGCCGCACGAACACCGGGGAGCTGTTTTTT.

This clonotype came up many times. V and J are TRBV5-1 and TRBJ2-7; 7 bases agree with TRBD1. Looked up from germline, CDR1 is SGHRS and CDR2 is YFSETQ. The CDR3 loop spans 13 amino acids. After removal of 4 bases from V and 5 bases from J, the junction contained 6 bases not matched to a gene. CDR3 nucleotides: TGCGCCAGCAGCCTAGCAGACAGGGACGAGCAGTACTTC. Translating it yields CASSLADRDEQYF.

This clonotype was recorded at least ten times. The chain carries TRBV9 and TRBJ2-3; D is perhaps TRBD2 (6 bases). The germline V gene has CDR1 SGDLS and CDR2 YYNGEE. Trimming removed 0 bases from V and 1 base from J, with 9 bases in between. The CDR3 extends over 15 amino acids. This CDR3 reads CASSVAGERTDTQYF. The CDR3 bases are TGTGCCAGCAGCGTAGCGGGGGAGCGCACAGATACGCAGTATTTT.

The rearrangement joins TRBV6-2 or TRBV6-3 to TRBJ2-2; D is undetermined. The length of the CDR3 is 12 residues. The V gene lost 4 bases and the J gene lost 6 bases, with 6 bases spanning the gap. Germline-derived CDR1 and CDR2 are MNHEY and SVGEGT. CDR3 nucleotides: TGTGCCAGCAGTTGGCGCGCCGGGGAGCTGTTTTTT. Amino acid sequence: CASSWRAGELFF.

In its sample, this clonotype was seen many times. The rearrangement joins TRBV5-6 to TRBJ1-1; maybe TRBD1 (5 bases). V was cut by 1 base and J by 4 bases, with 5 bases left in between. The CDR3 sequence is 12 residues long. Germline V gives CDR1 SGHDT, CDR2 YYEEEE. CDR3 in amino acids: CASSLRGTEAFF. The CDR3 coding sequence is TGTGCCAGCAGCTTGAGGGGCACTGAAGCTTTCTTT.

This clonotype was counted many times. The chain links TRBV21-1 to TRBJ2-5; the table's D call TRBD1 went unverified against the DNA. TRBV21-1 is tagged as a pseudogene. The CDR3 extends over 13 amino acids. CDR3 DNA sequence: TGTGCCAGCAGCCTCCGGGGGAGAGAGACCCAGTACTTC. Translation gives CASSLRGRETQYF.

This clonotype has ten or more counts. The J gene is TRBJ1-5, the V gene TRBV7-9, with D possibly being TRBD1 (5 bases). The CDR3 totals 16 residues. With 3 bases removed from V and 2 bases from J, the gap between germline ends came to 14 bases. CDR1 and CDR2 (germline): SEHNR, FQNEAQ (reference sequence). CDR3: CASSFYAGIGNQPQHF. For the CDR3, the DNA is TGTGCCAGCAGCTTTTACGCAGGGATTGGCAATCAGCCCCAGCATTTT.

The CDR3 sequence: CASSPPGVSYEQYF. CDR3 coding DNA: TGTGCCAGCAGCCCCCCCGGGGTCTCCTACGAGCAGTACTTC. The chain links TRBV3-1 to TRBJ2-7, with TRBD2 as a possible D gene (5 bases). In germline, CDR1 is LGHDT, CDR2 YNNKEL (reference sequence). The CDR3 length is 14 residues. V was shortened by 4 bases and J by 0 bases, with 10 bases between the two germline ends.

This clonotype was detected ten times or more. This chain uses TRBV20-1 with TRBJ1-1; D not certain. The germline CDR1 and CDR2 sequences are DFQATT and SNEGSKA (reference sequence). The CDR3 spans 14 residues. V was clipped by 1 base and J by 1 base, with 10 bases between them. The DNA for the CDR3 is TGCAGTGCTAGAGTTCAGAAGAGGAACACTGAAGCTTTCTTT. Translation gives CSARVQKRNTEAFF.

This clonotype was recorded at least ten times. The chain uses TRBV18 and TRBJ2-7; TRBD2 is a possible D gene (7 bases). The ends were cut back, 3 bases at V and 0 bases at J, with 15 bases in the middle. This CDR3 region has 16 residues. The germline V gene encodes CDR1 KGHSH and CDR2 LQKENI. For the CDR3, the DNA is TGTGCCAGCTCACCGCAACAGGGCGGGAGCTCCTACGAGCAGTACTTC. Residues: CASSPQQGGSSYEQYF. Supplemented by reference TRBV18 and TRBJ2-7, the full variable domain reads NAGVMQNPRHLVRRRGQEARLRCSPMKGHSHVYWYRQLPEEGLKFMVYLQKENIIDESGMPKERFSAEFPKEGPSILRIQQVVRGDSAAYFCASSPQQGGSSYEQYFGPGTRLTVT.

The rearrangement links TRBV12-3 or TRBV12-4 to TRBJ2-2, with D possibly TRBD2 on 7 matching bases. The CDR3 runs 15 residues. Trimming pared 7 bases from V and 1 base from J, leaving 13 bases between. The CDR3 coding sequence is TGTGCCAGCACCGGGGGGCCATTGAACACCGGGGAGCTGTTTTTT. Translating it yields CASTGGPLNTGELFF.

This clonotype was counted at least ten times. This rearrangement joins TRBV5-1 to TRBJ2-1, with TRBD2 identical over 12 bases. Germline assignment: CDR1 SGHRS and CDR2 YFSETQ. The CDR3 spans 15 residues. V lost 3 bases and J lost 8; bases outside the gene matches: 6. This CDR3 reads CASSSTSGRIDEQFF. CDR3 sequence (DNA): TGCGCCAGCAGCTCGACTAGCGGGAGAATTGATGAGCAGTTCTTC.

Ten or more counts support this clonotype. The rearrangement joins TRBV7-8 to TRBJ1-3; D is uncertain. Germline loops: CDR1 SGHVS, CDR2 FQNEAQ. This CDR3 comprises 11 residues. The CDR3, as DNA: TGTGCGACGAGCTCTGGAAACACCATATATTTT. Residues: CATSSGNTIYF.

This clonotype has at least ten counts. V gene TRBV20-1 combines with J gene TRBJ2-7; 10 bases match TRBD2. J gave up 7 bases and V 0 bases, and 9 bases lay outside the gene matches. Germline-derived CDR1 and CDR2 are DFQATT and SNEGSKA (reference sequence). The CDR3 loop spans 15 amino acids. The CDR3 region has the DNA TGCAGTGCTAGAGAGGAGGCTAGCGGGAGTTGGGAGCAGTACTTC. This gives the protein CSAREEASGSWEQYF.

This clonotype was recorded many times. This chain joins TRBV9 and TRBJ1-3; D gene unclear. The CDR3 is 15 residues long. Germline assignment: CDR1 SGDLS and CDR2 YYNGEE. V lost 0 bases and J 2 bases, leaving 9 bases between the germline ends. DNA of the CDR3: TGTGCCAGCAGCGTAGGGGCAGGACCTGGAAACACCATATATTTT. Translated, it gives CASSVGAGPGNTIYF.

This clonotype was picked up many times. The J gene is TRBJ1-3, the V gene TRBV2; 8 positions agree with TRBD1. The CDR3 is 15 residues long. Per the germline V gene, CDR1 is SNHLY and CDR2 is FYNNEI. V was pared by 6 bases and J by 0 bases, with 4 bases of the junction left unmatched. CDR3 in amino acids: CASRVTGGSGNTIYF. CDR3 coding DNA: TGTGCCAGCAGGGTTACAGGGGGCTCTGGAAACACCATATATTTT.

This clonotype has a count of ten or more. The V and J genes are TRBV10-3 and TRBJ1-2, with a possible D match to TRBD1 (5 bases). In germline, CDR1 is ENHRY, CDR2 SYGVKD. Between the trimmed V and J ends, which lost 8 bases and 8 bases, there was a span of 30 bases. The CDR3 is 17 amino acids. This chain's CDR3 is CAIGGSQAGGSDRGYTF. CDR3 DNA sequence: TGTGCCATCGGCGGGTCCCAGGCCGGGGGATCGGATCGGGGCTACACCTTC.